The 10 T cell receptor beta chains in this list originate from one sample, sequenced in a study of early T cells in non-severe SARS-CoV-2 infection. TCRdb fed the 5' RACE reads into MiXCR, producing one record per CDR3 protein. The data contain about 61,000 distinct CDR3 sequences, around 12% of them singletons. The source was whole blood, collected at baseline. Receptors originate from an adult who was a healthcare worker with PCR-confirmed SARS-CoV-2 infection or an uninfected control (not recorded which). The donor label of this sample is uncertain.

The rearrangement joins TRBV5-1 to TRBJ2-6; D assignment may be TRBD1 or TRBD2 (5 bases each). This CDR3 is 19 amino acids long. Per the germline V gene, CDR1 is SGHRS and CDR2 is YFSETQ. The V end was cut by 3 bases, the J end by 3 bases, with 22 bases between. DNA of the CDR3: TGCGCCAGCAGCTCGATGACAGTGGGACGCGGGTATGGGGCCAACGTCCTGACTTTC. It encodes CASSSMTVGRGYGANVLTF.

V gene TRBV7-2 combines with J gene TRBJ1-5, with D uncertain. Germline CDR1 reads SGHTA; CDR2 reads FQGNSA. Trimming took off 5 bases at V and 0 bases at J, with 11 bases between the two ends. The CDR3 loop spans 15 amino acids. The CDR3 spells CASSPASYSNQPQHF. CDR3 sequence (DNA): TGTGCCAGCAGCCCCGCTAGCTATAGCAATCAGCCCCAGCATTTT. Using reference TRBV7-2 and TRBJ1-5 for the parts outside the CDR3, the full variable domain is GAGVSQSPSNKVTEKGKDVELRCDPISGHTALYWYRQSLGQGLEFLIYFQGNSAPDKSGLPSDRFSAERTGGSVSTLTIQRTQQEDSAVYLCASSPASYSNQPQHFGDGTRLSIL.

V gene TRBV7-9 combines with J gene TRBJ1-1, with D possibly TRBD1 on 5 matching bases. Germline V lookup: CDR1 SEHNR, CDR2 FQNEAQ (reference sequence). The CDR3 contains 15 residues. V shed 1 base and J shed 3 bases, with 12 bases lying between them. In nucleotides, the CDR3 is TGTGCCAGCAGCTTAGTCGGGGGGAGTGACACTGAAGCTTTCTTT. Protein: CASSLVGGSDTEAFF.

This clonotype occurred a few times. This chain joins TRBV5-6 and TRBJ1-6, with unresolved D. This CDR3 spans 12 amino acids. Germline lookup yields CDR1 SGHDT and CDR2 YYEEEE. V was shortened by 1 base and J by 8 bases, with 4 bases between the two germline ends. CDR3 in amino acids: CASSLRYSPLHF. CDR3 sequence (DNA): TGTGCCAGCAGCTTGCGATATTCACCCCTCCACTTT. Looking up the rest from reference TRBV5-6 and TRBJ1-6 gives the full variable domain: DAGVTQSPTHLIKTRGQQVTLRCSPKSGHDTVSWYQQALGQGPQFIFQYYEEEERQRGNFPDRFSGHQFPNYSSELNVNALLLGDSALYLCASSLRYSPLHFGNGTRLTVT.

The chain has TRBV14 and TRBJ1-1; D unclear. V gave up 6 bases and J gave up 2 bases, with 10 bases separating them. There are 13 residues in the CDR3. The germline V gene has CDR1 SGHDN and CDR2 FVKESK. The CDR3 sequence is CASSPQKNTEAFF. CDR3 sequence (DNA): TGTGCCAGCAGTCCTCAGAAAAACACTGAAGCTTTCTTT.

The table lists this clonotype with a few counts. J is TRBJ1-1 and V is TRBV3-1; D perhaps matches TRBD1 (5 bases). Looked up from germline, CDR1 is LGHDT and CDR2 is YNNKEL (reference sequence). V dropped 5 bases and J dropped 11 bases, with 12 bases sitting between them. The length of the CDR3 is 11 residues. CDR3 bases: TGTGCCAGCAGCGATAGGGGACGGGCTTTCTTT. As protein: CASSDRGRAFF.

V gene TRBV20-1 combines with J gene TRBJ2-1; D possibly corresponds to TRBD1 (6 bases). This CDR3 spans 14 amino acids. Germline values: CDR1 DFQATT, CDR2 SNEGSKA (reference sequence). V was clipped by 5 bases and J by 0 bases, with 11 bases between them. CDR3 nucleotides: TGCAGTGCTTATGGGGGCAGCTCCTACAATGAGCAGTTCTTC. It translates to CSAYGGSSYNEQFF.

The chain has TRBV7-2 and TRBJ1-2; TRBD1 might be the D (6 bases). V was cut by 5 bases and J by 5 bases, with 12 bases left in between. Germline V gene lookup returns CDR1 SGHTA and CDR2 FQGNSA. The CDR3 runs to 13 residues. The CDR3 reads CASSPQGQYGYTF. The CDR3 DNA reads TGTGCCAGCAGCCCACAGGGTCAATATGGCTACACCTTC. The full variable domain, with the rest looked up from reference TRBV7-2 and TRBJ1-2, is GAGVSQSPSNKVTEKGKDVELRCDPISGHTALYWYRQSLGQGLEFLIYFQGNSAPDKSGLPSDRFSAERTGGSVSTLTIQRTQQEDSAVYLCASSPQGQYGYTFGSGTRLTVV.

This clonotype was recorded many times. The V and J genes are TRBV3-1 and TRBJ1-1, with 7 nucleotides matching TRBD1. The ends lost 6 bases at V and 3 bases at J; junction bases unmatched: 4. The CDR3 is made up of 13 amino acids. Germline-derived CDR1 and CDR2 are LGHDT and YNNKEL (reference sequence). The CDR3 loop is CASRRRGDTEAFF. The CDR3 DNA reads TGTGCCAGCAGACGCAGGGGGGACACTGAAGCTTTCTTT.

This clonotype has ten or more counts. The rearrangement links TRBV6-6 to TRBJ2-1; 10 bases are shared with TRBD2. Per the germline V gene, CDR1 is MNHNY and CDR2 is SVGAGI (reference sequence). J was trimmed by 6 bases and V by 5 bases; bases with no gene match: 10. CDR3 size: 16 residues. The CDR3 reads CASSTRSGGTPNEQFF. The CDR3 DNA sequence: TGTGCCAGCAGTACCCGTAGCGGGGGGACCCCCAATGAGCAGTTCTTC.